This paragraph reports one T cell receptor (beta chain). The CDR3 contains 19 residues. After removal of 4 bases from V and 0 bases from J, the junction contained 12 bases not matched to a gene. The germline V gene encodes CDR1 SGHAT and CDR2 FQNNGV. This entry is derived from a study of T-cell memory formation after mild COVID-19. Study background: TCR clusters largely stayed donor specific.

TCRdb ran MiXCR on the 5' RACE reads and lists one entry per CDR3 protein. The sample records 500,000 to 650,000 distinct CDR3 sequences, less than 25% being singletons. The chain employs TRBV11-2 and TRBJ2-6; 7 positions agree with TRBD1. The specimen was PBMCs or a T cell subset sorted from them (not recorded which). The receptor was derived from an adult woman who had mild COVID-19 (a few samples of this study predate the infection). Cell type and time point are not known. CDR3 loop: CASSSFGSGQSSGANVLTF. The CDR3 coding sequence is TGTGCCAGCAGCTCATTCGGTTCGGGACAGTCCTCTGGGGCCAACGTCCTGACTTTC.